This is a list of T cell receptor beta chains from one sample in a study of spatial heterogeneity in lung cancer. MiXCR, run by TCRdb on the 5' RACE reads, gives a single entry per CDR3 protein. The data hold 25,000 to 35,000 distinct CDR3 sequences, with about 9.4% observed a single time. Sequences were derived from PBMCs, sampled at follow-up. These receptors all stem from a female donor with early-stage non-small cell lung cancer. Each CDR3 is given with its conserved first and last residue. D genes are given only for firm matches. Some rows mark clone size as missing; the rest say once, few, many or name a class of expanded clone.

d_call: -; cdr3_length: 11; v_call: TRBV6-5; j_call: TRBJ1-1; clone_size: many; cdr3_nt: TGTGCCAGCAGTTACGTCAACAAGGCTTTCTTT; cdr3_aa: CASSYVNKAFF
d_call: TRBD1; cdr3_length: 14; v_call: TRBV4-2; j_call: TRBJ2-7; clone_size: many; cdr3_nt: TGTGCCAGCAGCCAATCCTGGACAGGTTACGAGCAGTACTTC; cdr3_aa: CASSQSWTGYEQYF
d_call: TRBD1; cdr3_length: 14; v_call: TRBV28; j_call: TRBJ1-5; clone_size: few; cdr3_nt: TGTGCCAGCAGTTTAGGACAGGGTAATCAGCCCCAGCATTTT; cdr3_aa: CASSLGQGNQPQHF
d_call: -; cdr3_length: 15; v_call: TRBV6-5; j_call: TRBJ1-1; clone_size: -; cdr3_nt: TGTGCCAGCAGTTACTCGGGAGGGGGAAAGAGCGAAGCTTTCTTT; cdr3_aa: CASSYSGGGKSEAFF
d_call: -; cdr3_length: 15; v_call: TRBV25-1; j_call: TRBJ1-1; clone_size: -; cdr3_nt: TGTGCCAGCAGTGAATCGTGGTTCCCGAGCACTGAAGCTCTCTTT; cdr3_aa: CASSESWFPSTEALF
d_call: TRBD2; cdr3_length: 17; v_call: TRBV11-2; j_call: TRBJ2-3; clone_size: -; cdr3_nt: TGTGCCAGCAGCCTCGGGACTAGCGGGTTTTACACAGATACGCAGTATTTT; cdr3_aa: CASSLGTSGFYTDTQYF
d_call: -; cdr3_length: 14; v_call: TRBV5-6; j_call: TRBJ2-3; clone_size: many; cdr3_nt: TGTGCCAGCAGCTTAGGGGGGCCGGCAGATACGCAGTATTTT; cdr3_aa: CASSLGGPADTQYF
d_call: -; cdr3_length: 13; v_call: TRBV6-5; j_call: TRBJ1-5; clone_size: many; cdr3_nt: TGTGCCAGCAGTTACAGCCTCAATCAGCCCCAGCATTTT; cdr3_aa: CASSYSLNQPQHF
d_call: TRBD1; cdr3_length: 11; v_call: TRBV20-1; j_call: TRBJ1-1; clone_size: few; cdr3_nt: TGCGGGGGACAGGGCAACACTGAAGCTTTCTTT; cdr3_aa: CGGQGNTEAFF
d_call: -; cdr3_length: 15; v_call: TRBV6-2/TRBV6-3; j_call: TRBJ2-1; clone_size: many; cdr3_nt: TGTGCCAGCAGTTACTCGATATCTTTGGGAGATGAGCAGTTCTTC; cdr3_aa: CASSYSISLGDEQFF
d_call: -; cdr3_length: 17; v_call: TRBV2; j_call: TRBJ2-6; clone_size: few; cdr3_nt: TGTGCCAGCAGCGGACGGGGAGCGAGCTCTGGGGCCAACGTCCTGACTTTC; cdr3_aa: CASSGRGASSGANVLTF
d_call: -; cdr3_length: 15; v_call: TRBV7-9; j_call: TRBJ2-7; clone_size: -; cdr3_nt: TGTGCCAGCAGCTTCCGACAGTTAGGTTTGTACGAGCAGTACTTC; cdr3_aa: CASSFRQLGLYEQYF
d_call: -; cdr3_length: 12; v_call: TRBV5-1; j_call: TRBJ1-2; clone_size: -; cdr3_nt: TGCGCCAGCAGCTTGGAAGGGGATGGCTACACCTTC; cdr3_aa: CASSLEGDGYTF
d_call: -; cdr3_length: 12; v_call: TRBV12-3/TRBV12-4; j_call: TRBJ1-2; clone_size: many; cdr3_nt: TGTGCCAGCACAAACGTTGGGGTTGGCTACACCTTC; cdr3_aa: CASTNVGVGYTF
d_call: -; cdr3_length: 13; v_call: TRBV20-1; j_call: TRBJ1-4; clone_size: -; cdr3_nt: TGCAGTGCTAGTCCCACGACGGATGAAAAACTGTTTTTT; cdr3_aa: CSASPTTDEKLFF
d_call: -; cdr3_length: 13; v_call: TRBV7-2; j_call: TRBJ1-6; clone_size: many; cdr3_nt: TGTGCCAGCAGCTTGACAGGTCCTTCACCCCTCCACTTT; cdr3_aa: CASSLTGPSPLHF
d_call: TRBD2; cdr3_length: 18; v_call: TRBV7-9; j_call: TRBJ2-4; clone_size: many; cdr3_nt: TGTGCCAGCAGCTTAGGGTTACTAGCGGGGGCCCTCCCGGACATTCAGTACTTC; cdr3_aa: CASSLGLLAGALPDIQYF
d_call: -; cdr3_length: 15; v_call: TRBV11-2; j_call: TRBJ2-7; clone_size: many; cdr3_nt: TGTGCCAGCAGCTCCAACAGGATTTCCGCCTACGAGCAGTACTTC; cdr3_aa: CASSSNRISAYEQYF
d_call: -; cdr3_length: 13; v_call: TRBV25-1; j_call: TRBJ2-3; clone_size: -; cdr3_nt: TGTGCCAGCAGTGAATTAGGCGCAGATACGCAGTATTTT; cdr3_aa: CASSELGADTQYF
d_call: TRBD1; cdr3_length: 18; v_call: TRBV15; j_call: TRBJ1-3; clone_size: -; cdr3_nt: TGTGCCACCAGCACTACCGGGACAGGCCGACCCTCTGGAAACACCATATATTTT; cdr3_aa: CATSTTGTGRPSGNTIYF
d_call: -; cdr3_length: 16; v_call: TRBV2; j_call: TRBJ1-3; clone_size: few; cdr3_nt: TGTGCCAGCAGTATACCGGGACGGTTCTCTGGAAACACCATATATTTT; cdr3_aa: CASSIPGRFSGNTIYF
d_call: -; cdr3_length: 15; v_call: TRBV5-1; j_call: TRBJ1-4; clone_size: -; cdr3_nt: TGCGCCAACAGCTTGGTGGGAGCAACTAATGAAAAACTGTTTTTT; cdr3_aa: CANSLVGATNEKLFF